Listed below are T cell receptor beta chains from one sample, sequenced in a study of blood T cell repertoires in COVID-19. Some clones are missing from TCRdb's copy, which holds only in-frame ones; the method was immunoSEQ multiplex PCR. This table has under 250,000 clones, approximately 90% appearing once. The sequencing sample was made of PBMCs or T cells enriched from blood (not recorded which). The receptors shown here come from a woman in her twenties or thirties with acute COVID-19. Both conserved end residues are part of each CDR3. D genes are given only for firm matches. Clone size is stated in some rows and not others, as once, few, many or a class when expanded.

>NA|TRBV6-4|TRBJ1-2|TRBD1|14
CASSEGDRVNGYTF
TGTGCCAGCAGTGAAGGGGACAGGGTTAATGGCTACACCTTC
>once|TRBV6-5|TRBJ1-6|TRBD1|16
CASSYSSAGGGSPLHF
TGTGCCAGCAGTTACTCATCGGCAGGGGGCGGTTCACCCCTCCACTTT
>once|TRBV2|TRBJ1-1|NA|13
CASSQGMNTEAFF
TGTGCCAGCAGCCAGGGAATGAACACTGAAGCTTTCTTT
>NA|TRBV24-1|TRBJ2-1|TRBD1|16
CATSDGGQGTPNEQFF
TGTGCCACCAGTGATGGGGGACAGGGAACCCCCAATGAGCAGTTCTTC
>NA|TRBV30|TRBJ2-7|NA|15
CAWTDTRLWQGEQYF
TGTGCCTGGACCGACACGAGGCTCTGGCAGGGCGAGCAGTACTTC
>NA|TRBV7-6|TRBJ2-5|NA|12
CASSPQGGTQYF
TGTGCCAGCAGCCCTCAGGGTGGCACCCAGTACTTC
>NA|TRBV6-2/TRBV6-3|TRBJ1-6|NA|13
CASSYRGDSPLHF
TGTGCCAGCAGTTACAGGGGTGATTCACCCCTCCACTTT
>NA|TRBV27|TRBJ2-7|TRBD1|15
CASSSSGTETYEQYF
TGTGCCAGCAGTTCGTCCGGGACAGAAACCTACGAGCAGTACTTC
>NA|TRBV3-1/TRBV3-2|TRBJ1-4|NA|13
CASSQPGVEKLFF
TGTGCCAGCAGCCAACCGGGGGTAGAAAAACTGTTTTTT
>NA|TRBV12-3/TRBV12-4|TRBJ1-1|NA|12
CASSTWNTEAFF
TGTGCCAGCAGTACATGGAACACTGAAGCTTTCTTT
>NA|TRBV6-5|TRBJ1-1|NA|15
CASSYSIISNTEAFF
TGTGCCAGCAGTTACTCTATAATTTCGAACACTGAAGCTTTCTTT
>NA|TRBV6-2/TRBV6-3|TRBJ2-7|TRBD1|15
CASSYETGETYEQYF
TGTGCCAGCAGTTACGAGACAGGGGAGACCTACGAGCAGTACTTC
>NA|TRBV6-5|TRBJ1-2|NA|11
CASTSRYGYTF
TGTGCCAGCACGTCGCGCTATGGCTACACCTTC
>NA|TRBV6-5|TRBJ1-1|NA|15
CASSYSTGGGTEAFF
TGTGCCAGCAGTTACTCGACAGGAGGAGGAACTGAAGCTTTCTTT
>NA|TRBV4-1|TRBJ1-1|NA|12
CASSQSRTEAFF
TGCGCCAGCAGCCAATCTCGCACTGAAGCTTTCTTT
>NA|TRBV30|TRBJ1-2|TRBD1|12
CAWSPDRVGYTF
TGTGCCTGGAGTCCGGACAGGGTTGGCTACACCTTC
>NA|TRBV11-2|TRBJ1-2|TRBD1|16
CASSLTPQDRVRGYTF
TGTGCCAGCAGCTTGACGCCCCAGGACAGGGTCCGCGGCTACACCTTC
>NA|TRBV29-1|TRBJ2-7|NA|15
CSVEEAGQSSYEQYF
TGCAGCGTTGAAGAGGCAGGGCAAAGTTCCTACGAGCAGTACTTC
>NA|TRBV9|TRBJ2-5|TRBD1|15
CASSVDRTGPETQYF
TGTGCCAGCAGCGTAGATAGGACAGGGCCCGAGACCCAGTACTTC
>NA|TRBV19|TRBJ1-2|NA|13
CASTAGRNYGYTF
TGTGCCAGTACCGCGGGACGGAACTATGGCTACACCTTC
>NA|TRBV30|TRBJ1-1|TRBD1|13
CAWSIRTGGLAFF
TGTGCCTGGAGTATCAGGACAGGCGGGTTGGCTTTCTTT
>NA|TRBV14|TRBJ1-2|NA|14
CASSQDPNGYGYTF
TGTGCCAGCAGCCAAGATCCTAACGGCTATGGCTACACCTTC
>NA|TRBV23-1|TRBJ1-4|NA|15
CASSPGQSTNEKLFF
TGCGCCAGCAGTCCCGGACAGTCAACTAATGAAAAACTGTTTTTT
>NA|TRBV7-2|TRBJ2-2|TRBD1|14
CASSIRGSTGELFF
TGTGCCAGCAGCATCAGGGGGAGCACCGGGGAGCTGTTTTTT
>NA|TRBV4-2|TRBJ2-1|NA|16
CASSQEGQVSYNEQFF
TGTGCCAGCAGCCAAGAGGGGCAAGTCTCCTACAATGAGCAGTTCTTC
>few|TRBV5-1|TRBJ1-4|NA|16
CASSEDTPPTNEKLFF
TGCGCCAGCAGCGAGGACACCCCGCCAACTAATGAAAAACTGTTTTTT
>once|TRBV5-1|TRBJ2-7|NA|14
CASSLNGLADEQYF
TGCGCCAGCAGCTTGAATGGGCTAGCTGACGAGCAGTACTTC
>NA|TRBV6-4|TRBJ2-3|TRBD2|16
CASSDASGGGTDTQYF
TGTGCCAGCAGTGACGCTAGCGGGGGGGGCACAGATACGCAGTATTTT
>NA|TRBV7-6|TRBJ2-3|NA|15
CASSLLSGSTDTQYF
TGTGCCAGCAGCTTACTGTCGGGGAGCACAGATACGCAGTATTTT
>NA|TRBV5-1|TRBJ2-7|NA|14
CASSLQLQGNEQYF
TGCGCCAGCAGCCTACAACTCCAGGGTAACGAGCAGTACTTC
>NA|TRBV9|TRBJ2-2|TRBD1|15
CASSGGTENTGELFF
TGTGCCAGCAGCGGGGGGACAGAGAACACCGGGGAGCTGTTTTTT
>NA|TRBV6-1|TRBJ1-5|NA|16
CASSEVQVHSNQPQHF
TGTGCCAGCAGTGAAGTCCAGGTCCATAGCAATCAGCCCCAGCATTTT
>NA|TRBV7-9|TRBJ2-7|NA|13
CASGYDSSYEQYF
TGTGCCAGCGGCTATGATAGCTCCTACGAGCAGTACTTC
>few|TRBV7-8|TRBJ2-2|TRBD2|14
CASSWARGTGELFF
TGTGCCAGCAGCTGGGCGCGGGGGACCGGGGAGCTGTTTTTT
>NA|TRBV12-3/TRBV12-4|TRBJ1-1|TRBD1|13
CASAQGVDTEAFF
TGTGCCAGCGCACAGGGGGTGGACACTGAAGCTTTCTTT
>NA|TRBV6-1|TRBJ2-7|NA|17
CASSEYVMNVSGQRTYF
TGTGCCAGCAGTGAATACGTAATGAACGTTTCGGGACAACGTACGTACTTC
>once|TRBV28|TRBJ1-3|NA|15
CASSSAGPKGNTIYF
TGTGCCAGCAGTTCCGCGGGGCCGAAAGGAAACACCATATATTTT
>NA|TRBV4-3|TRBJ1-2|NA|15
CASSQDITLQRGYTF
TGCGCCAGCAGCCAAGATATAACTCTTCAGAGGGGCTACACCTTC
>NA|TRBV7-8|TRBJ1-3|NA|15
CASRISESSGNTIYF
TGTGCCAGCAGAATCTCTGAGAGCTCTGGAAACACCATATATTTT
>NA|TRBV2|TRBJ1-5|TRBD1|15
CASSGTGYSNQPQHF
TGTGCCAGCAGTGGGACAGGTTATAGCAATCAGCCCCAGCATTTT
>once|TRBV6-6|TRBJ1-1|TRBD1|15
CASSYTGQGVKRSFF
TGTGCCAGCAGTTACACTGGACAGGGGGTAAAAAGGTCGTTCTTT